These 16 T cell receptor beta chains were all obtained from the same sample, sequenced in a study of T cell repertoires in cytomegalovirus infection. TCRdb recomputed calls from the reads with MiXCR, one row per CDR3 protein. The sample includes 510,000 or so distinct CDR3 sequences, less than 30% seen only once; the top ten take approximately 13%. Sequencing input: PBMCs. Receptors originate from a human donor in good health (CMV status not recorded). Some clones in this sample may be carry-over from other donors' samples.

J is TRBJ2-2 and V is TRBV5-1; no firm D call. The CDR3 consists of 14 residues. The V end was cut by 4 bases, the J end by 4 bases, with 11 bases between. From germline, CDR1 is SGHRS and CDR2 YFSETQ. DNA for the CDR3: TGCGCCAGCAGCGTCCAATGGGGCACCGGGGAGCTGTTTTTT. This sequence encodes CASSVQWGTGELFF.

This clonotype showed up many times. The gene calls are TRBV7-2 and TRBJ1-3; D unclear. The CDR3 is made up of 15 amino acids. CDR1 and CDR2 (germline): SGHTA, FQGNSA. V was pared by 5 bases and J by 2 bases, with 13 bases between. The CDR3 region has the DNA TGTGCCAGCAGCCCGACAAGGCCCCCTGGAAACACCATATATTTT. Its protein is CASSPTRPPGNTIYF.

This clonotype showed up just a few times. As DNA, the CDR3 is TGTGCCAGCACATCGGGACAGGGGGACGAGCAGTACGTC. It yields the protein CASTSGQGDEQYV. The genes are TRBV6-1 and TRBJ2-7, with 11 bases fitting TRBD1. The length of the CDR3 is 13 residues. CDR1 and CDR2 from the germline V gene are MNHNS and SASEGT. J gave up 5 bases and V 7 bases, and 4 bases lay outside the gene matches.

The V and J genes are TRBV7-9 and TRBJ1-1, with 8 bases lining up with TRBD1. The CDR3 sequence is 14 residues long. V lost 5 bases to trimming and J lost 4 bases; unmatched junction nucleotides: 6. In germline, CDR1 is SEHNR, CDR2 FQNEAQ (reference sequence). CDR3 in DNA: TGTGCCAGCAGCCTTTGGACAGGGAGCACTGAAGCTTTCTTT. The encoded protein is CASSLWTGSTEAFF.

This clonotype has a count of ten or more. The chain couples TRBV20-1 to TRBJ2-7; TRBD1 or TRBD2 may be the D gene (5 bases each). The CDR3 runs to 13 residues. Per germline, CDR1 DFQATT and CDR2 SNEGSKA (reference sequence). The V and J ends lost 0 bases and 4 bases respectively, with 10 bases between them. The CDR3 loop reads CSARDLRGYEQYF. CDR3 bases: TGCAGTGCTAGAGATCTGAGGGGATACGAGCAGTACTTC.

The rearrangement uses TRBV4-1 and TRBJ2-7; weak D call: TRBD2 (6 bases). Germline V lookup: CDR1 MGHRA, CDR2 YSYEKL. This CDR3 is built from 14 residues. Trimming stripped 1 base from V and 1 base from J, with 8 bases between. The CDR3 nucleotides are TGCGCCAGCAGCCAAGGCGGGACTTCCTACGAGCAGTACTTC. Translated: CASSQGGTSYEQYF.

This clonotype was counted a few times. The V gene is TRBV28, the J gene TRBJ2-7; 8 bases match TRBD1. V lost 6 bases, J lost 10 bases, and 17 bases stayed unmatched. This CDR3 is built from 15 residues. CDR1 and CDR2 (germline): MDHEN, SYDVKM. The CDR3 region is CASRRSGQAYPEQYF. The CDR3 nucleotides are TGTGCCAGCAGGCGGTCGGGACAGGCCTACCCGGAACAGTACTTC.

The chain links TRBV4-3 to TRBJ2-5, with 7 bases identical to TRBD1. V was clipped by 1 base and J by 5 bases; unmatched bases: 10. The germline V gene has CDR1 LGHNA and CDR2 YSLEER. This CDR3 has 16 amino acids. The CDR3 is CASSQGRNRGSETQYF. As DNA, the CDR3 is TGCGCCAGCAGCCAAGGCCGGAACAGGGGCTCGGAGACCCAGTACTTC.

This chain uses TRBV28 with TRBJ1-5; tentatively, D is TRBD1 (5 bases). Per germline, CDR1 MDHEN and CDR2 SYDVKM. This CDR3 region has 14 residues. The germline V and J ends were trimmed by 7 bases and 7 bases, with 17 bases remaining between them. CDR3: CASIEPGGFQPQHF. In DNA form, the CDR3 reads TGTGCCAGCATCGAACCCGGGGGTTTCCAGCCCCAGCATTTT.

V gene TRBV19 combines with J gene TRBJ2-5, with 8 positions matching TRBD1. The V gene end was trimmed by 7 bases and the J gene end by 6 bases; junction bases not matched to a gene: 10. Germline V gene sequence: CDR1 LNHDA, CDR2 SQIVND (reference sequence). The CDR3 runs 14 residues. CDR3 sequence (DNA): TGTGCCAGTAATGGGAGGACAGGGCTAAAGACCCAGTACTTC. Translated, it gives CASNGRTGLKTQYF.

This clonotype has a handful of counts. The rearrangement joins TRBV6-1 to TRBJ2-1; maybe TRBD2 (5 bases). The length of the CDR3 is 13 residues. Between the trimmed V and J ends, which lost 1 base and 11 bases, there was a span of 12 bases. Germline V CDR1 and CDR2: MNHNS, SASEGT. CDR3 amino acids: CASSEEKRTQQFF. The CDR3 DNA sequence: TGTGCCAGCAGTGAAGAAAAGCGGACCCAGCAGTTCTTC.

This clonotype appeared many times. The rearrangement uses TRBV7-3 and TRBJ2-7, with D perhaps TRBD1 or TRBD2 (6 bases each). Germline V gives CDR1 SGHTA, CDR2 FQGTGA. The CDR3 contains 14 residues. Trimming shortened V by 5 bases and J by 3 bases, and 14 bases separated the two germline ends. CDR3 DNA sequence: TGTGCCAGCAGCCCGTATGGAGGGGGCTACGAGCAGTACTTC. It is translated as CASSPYGGGYEQYF.

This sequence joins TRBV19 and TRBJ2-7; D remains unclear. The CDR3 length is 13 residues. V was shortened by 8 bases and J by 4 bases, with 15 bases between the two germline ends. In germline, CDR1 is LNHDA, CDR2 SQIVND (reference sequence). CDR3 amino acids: CASAPTISYEQYF. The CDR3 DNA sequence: TGTGCCAGTGCCCCCACGATCTCATACGAGCAGTACTTC.

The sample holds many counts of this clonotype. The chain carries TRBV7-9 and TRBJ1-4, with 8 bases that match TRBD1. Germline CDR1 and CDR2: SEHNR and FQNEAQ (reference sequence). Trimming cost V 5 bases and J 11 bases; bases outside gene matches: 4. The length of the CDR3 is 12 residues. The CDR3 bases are TGTGCCAGCAGCGGACAGGGAGGGAAACTGTTTTTT. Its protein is CASSGQGGKLFF.

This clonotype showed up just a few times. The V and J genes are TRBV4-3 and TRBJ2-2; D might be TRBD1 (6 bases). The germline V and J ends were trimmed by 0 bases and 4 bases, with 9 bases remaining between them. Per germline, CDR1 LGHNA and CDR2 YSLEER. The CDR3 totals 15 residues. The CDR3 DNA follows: TGCGCCAGCAGCCAAGAGCCCAGGGGCACCGGGGAGCTGTTTTTT. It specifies CASSQEPRGTGELFF.

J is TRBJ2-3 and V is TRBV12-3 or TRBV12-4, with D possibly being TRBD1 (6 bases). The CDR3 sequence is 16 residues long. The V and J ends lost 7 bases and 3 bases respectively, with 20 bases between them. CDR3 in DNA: TGTGCCAGCACCCCAAGGGGGTCCCCTATGACAGATACGCAGTATTTT. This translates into CASTPRGSPMTDTQYF.